The 9 T cell receptor beta chains given below trace back to one sample, sequenced in a study of cytomegalovirus exposure and HLA in healthy donors. In the PCR, 60 Vbeta and 13 Jbeta primers were used. Here immunoSEQ multiplex PCR was the method, and the copy in TCRdb shows in-frame clones only, minus some. The top ten clones hold approximately 1.6% of a sample with 150,000 or so clones, around 67% of them seen once. The sequencing input was PBMCs. These receptor sequences come from a woman younger than 30 in good health and CMV-seronegative.

The V gene is TRBV4-3, the J gene TRBJ2-6; no clear D. V lost 0 bases and J lost 0, with 9 bases in between. The CDR3 extends over 17 amino acids. Germline V gene data show CDR1 as LGHNA and CDR2 as YSLEER. DNA for the CDR3: TGCGCCAGCAGCCAAGATCAGTGGCTCTCTGGGGCCAACGTCCTGACTTTC. Amino acid sequence: CASSQDQWLSGANVLTF.

This clone has more than one count but fewer than ten. The CDR3 DNA reads as TGCGCCAGCAGCCAAGCGGGGGGGGGCTCGAACACTGAAGCTTTCTTT. Protein product: CASSQAGGGSNTEAFF. The chain employs TRBV4-3 and TRBJ1-1; tentatively, D is TRBD1 (6 bases). The CDR3 has 16 residues. Trimming took 1 base from V and 1 from J, leaving 13 bases between them. CDR1 and CDR2 from the germline V gene are LGHNA and YSLEER.

The chain carries TRBV5-1 and TRBJ2-2; D unclear. This CDR3 is 16 amino acids long. Deletions cut 0 bases from V and 1 base from J, with 10 bases between. Germline CDR1 reads SGHRS; CDR2 reads YFSETQ. CDR3 in amino acids: CASSLGSVWNTGELFF. DNA for the CDR3: TGCGCCAGCAGCTTGGGTTCAGTGTGGAACACCGGGGAGCTGTTTTTT. The full variable domain, with the rest looked up from reference TRBV5-1 and TRBJ2-2, is KAGVTQTPRYLIKTRGQQVTLSCSPISGHRSVSWYQQTPGQGLQFLFEYFSETQRNKGNFPGRFSGRQFSNSRSEMNVSTLELGDSALYLCASSLGSVWNTGELFFGEGSRLTVL.

The chain recombines TRBV27 with TRBJ2-1; D is unresolved. V was cut by 0 bases and J by 11 bases, with 11 bases left in between. CDR1 and CDR2 (germline): MNHEY, SMNVEV (reference sequence). This CDR3 region has 13 residues. CDR3 loop: CASSLSIFGKQFF. DNA for the CDR3: TGTGCCAGCAGTTTATCGATATTCGGTAAGCAGTTCTTC.

The V call is TRBV7-9, the J call TRBJ1-6; D possibly corresponds to TRBD1 (6 bases). The CDR3 runs to 14 residues. The V end was cut by 5 bases, the J end by 10 bases, with 15 bases between. Germline CDR1 SEHNR, CDR2 FQNEAQ (reference sequence). CDR3 DNA: TGTGCCAGCAGCCAGGGGATGGAGGACTCACCCCTCCACTTT. This translates into CASSQGMEDSPLHF.

The J gene is TRBJ1-6, the V gene TRBV6-1; TRBD1 agrees at 8 bases. From germline, CDR1 is MNHNS and CDR2 SASEGT. V lost 9 bases to trimming and J lost 0 bases; unmatched junction nucleotides: 4. The CDR3 loop spans 15 amino acids. The DNA for the CDR3 is TGTGCCAGTGGACAGGGAAGCTCCTATAATTCACCCCTCCACTTT. This gives the protein CASGQGSSYNSPLHF.

The chain has TRBV2 and TRBJ1-2; D may be TRBD1 (5 bases). The ends were cut back, 7 bases at V and 0 bases at J, with 12 bases in the middle. The germline gives CDR1 SNHLY, CDR2 FYNNEI. This CDR3 spans 14 amino acids. Written as DNA, the CDR3 is TGTGCCAGCACCACGACAGCGCCTAACTATGGCTACACCTTC. Protein: CASTTTAPNYGYTF.

This chain links TRBV4-3 with TRBJ1-3; D is unclear. Per germline, CDR1 LGHNA and CDR2 YSLEER. This CDR3 has 15 residues. Trimming cost V 1 base and J 0 bases, with 7 bases left between them. Here the CDR3 reads CASSQAGTSGNTIYF. In DNA form, the CDR3 reads TGCGCCAGCAGCCAAGCTGGCACCTCTGGAAACACCATATATTTT.

The rearrangement joins TRBV10-3 to TRBJ2-3; a weak D match, TRBD2 (5 bases). Germline CDR1 and CDR2: ENHRY and SYGVKD. This CDR3 spans 14 amino acids. Trimming pared 6 bases from V and 5 bases from J, leaving 15 bases between. CDR3 protein: CAISERERRDTQYF. DNA of the CDR3: TGTGCCATCAGCGAGCGAGAGCGGAGAGATACGCAGTATTTT.